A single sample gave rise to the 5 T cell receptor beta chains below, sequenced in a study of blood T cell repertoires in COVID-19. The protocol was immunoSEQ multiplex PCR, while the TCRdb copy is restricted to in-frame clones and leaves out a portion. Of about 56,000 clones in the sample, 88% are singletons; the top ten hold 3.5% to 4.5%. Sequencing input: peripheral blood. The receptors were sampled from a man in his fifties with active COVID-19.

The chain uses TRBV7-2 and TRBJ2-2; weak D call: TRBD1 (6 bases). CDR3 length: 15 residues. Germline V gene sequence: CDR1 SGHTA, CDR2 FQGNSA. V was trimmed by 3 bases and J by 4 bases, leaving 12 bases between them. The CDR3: CASSLENRVTGELFF. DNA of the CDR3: TGTGCCAGCAGCTTGGAAAACAGGGTCACCGGGGAGCTGTTTTTT.

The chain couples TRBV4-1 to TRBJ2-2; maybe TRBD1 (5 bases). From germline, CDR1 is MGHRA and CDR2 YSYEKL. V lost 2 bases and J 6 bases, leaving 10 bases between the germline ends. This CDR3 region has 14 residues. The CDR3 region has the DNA TGCGCCAGCAGCCAATCCTCGACAGCCGGGGAGCTGTTTTTT. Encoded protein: CASSQSSTAGELFF.

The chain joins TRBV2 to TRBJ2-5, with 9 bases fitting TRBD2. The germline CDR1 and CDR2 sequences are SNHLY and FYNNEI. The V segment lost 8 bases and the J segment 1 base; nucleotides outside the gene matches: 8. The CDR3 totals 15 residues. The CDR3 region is CASGLAGNLQETQYF. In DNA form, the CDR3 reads TGTGCCAGCGGTCTAGCGGGGAATCTCCAAGAGACCCAGTACTTC.

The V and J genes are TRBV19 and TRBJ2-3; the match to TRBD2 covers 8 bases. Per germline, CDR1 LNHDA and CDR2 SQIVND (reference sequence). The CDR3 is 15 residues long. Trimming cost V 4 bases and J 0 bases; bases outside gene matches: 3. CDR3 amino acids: CASSSRGGSTDTQYF. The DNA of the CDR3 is TGTGCCAGTAGTAGCCGGGGGGGGAGCACAGATACGCAGTATTTT.

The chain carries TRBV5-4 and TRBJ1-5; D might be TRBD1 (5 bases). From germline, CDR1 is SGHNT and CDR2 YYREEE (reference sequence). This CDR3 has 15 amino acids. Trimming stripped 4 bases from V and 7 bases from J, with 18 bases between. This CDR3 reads CASSPDPGGIQPQHF. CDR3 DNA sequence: TGTGCCAGCAGCCCGGATCCGGGGGGGATACAGCCCCAGCATTTT.